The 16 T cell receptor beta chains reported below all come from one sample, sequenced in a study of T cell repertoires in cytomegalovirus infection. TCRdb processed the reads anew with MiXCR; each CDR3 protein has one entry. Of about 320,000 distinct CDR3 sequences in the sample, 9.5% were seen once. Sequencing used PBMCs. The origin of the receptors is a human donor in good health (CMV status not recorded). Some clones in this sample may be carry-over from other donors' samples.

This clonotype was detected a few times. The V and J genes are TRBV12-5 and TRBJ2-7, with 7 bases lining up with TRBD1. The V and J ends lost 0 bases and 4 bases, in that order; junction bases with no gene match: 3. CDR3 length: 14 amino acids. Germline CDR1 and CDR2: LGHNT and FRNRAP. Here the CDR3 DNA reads TGTGCTAGTGGTTTGGTACAGGGGCAATACGAGCAGTACTTC. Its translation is CASGLVQGQYEQYF.

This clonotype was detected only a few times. The DNA for the CDR3 is TGTGCCAGCAGGGAGACGGACCCAGGCGAGCAGTACTTC. This codes for CASRETDPGEQYF. This chain uses TRBV12-3 or TRBV12-4 with TRBJ2-7, with D unresolved. The CDR3 length is 13 residues. V gave up 6 bases and J gave up 6 bases, with 15 bases separating them.

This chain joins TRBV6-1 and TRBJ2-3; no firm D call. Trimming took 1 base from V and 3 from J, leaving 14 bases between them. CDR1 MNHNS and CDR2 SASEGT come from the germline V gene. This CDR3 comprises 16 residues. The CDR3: CASSEEGMQFTDTQYF. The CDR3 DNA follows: TGTGCCAGCAGTGAAGAGGGAATGCAGTTTACAGATACGCAGTATTTT.

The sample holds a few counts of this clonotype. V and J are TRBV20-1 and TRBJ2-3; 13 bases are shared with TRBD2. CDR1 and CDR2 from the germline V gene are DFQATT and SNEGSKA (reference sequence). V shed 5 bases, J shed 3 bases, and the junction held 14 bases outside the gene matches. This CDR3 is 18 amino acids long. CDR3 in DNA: TGCAGTGCTCACCTGCCCAGACTAGCGGGGGGCGGGACAGATACGCAGTATTTT. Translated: CSAHLPRLAGGGTDTQYF.

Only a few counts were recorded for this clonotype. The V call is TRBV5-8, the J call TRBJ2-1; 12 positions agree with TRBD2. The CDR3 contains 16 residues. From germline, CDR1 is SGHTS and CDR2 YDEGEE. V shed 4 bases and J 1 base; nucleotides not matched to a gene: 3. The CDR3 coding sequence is TGTGCCAGCAGCGGAGGACTAGCGGGATCCTACAATGAGCAGTTCTTC. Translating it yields CASSGGLAGSYNEQFF.

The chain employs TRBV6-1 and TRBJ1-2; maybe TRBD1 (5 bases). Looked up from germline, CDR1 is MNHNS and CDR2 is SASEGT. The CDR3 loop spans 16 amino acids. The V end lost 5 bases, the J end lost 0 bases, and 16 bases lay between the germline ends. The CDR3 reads CASSYRERGTNYGYTF. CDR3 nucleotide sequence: TGTGCCAGCAGTTACAGAGAACGGGGGACTAACTATGGCTACACCTTC.

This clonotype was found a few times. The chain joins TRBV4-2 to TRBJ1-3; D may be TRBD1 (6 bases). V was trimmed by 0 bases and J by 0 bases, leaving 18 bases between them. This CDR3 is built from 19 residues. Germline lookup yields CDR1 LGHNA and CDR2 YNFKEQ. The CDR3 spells CASSQEPGTGTSSGNTIYF. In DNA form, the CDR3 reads TGTGCCAGCAGCCAAGAGCCCGGTACCGGGACATCCTCTGGAAACACCATATATTTT.

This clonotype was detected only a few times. The CDR3 DNA follows: TGTGCCAGCAATGGGGGGACAGAGACTTCAACTAATGAAAAACTGTTTTTT. It yields the protein CASNGGTETSTNEKLFF. The gene calls are TRBV7-9 and TRBJ1-4; the match to TRBD1 covers 7 bases. J gave up 0 bases and V 7 bases, and 11 bases lay outside the gene matches. Germline V gives CDR1 SEHNR, CDR2 FQNEAQ (reference sequence). CDR3 length: 17 residues.

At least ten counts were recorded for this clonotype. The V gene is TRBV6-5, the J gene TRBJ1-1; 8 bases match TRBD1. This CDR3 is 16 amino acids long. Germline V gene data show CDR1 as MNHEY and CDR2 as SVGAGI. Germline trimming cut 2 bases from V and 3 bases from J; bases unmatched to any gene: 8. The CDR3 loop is CASSYVGQGRDTEAFF. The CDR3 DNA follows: TGTGCCAGCAGTTACGTCGGACAGGGAAGAGACACTGAAGCTTTCTTT.

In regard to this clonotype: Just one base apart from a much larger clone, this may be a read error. For the CDR3, the DNA is TGTGCCAGCAGCTTAGGCGGTAGCGGGAGTGTCTACGAGCGGTACTTC. This sequence encodes CASSLGGSGSVYERYF. The gene calls are TRBV7-2 and TRBJ2-7; 9 bases align to TRBD2. Germline V gene data show CDR1 as SGHTA and CDR2 as FQGNSA. CDR3 size: 16 residues.

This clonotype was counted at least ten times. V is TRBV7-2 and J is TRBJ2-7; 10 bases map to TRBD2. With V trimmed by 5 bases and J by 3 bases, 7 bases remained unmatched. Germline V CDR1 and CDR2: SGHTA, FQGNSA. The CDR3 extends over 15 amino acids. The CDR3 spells CASSMKAGGYYEQYF. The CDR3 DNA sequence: TGTGCCAGCAGCATGAAAGCGGGAGGGTACTACGAGCAGTACTTC. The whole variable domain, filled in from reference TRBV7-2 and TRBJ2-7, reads GAGVSQSPSNKVTEKGKDVELRCDPISGHTALYWYRQSLGQGLEFLIYFQGNSAPDKSGLPSDRFSAERTGGSVSTLTIQRTQQEDSAVYLCASSMKAGGYYEQYFGPGTRLTVT.

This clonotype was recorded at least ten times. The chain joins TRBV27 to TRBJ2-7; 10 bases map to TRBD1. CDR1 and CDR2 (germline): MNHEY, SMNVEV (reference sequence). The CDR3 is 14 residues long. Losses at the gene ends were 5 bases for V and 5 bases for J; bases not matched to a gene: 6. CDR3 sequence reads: CASSLTGTGDEQYF. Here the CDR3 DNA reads TGTGCCAGCAGTCTTACCGGGACAGGGGACGAGCAGTACTTC.

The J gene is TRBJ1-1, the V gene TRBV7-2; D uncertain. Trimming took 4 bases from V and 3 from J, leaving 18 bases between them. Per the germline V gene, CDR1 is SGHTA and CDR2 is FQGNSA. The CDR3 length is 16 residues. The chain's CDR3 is CASSSSLKTPDTEAFF. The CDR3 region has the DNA TGTGCCAGCAGCTCCTCTCTGAAAACCCCGGACACTGAAGCTTTCTTT.

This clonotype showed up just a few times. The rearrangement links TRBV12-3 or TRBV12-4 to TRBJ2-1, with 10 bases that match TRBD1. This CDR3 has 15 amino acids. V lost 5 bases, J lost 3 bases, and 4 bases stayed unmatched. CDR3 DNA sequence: TGTGCCAGCAGTCCGCGGACAGGGGGCTACAATGAGCAGTTCTTC. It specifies CASSPRTGGYNEQFF.

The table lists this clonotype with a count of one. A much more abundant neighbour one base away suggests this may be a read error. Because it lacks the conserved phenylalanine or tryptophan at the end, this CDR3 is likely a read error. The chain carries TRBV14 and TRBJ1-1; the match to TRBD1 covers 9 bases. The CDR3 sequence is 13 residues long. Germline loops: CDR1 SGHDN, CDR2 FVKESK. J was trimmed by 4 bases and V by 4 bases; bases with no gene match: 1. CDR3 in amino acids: CASSRDRVTEAFI. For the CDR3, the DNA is TGTGCCAGCAGCCGGGACAGGGTCACTGAAGCTTTCATT.

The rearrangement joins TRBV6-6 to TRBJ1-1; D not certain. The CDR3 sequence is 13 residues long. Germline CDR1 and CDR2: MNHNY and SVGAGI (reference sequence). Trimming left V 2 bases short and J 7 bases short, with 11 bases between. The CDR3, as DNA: TGTGCCAGCAGTTACGGAGGCGTGATTGAAGCTTTCTTT. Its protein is CASSYGGVIEAFF.